The present T cell receptor (beta chain) was sequenced within a study of T cells expressing NK-cell markers. Study-wide background: One of the eight sequenced donors was seronegative, whereas the other seven were HCMV-seropositive. The study, taken as a whole, reports: Similarly, these clonotypes led the CD3+CD56-NKG2C+ fraction as well in a handful of donors.

Synthesis of TCR beta cDNA relied on 5'RACE template switching carrying UMIs. TCRdb reprocessed the 5' RACE reads and keeps a single row for each CDR3 protein, giving no DNA. The specimen's table records around 550,000 distinct CDR3 sequences. Germline CDR1 is LNHNV and CDR2 is YYDKDF (reference sequence). This CDR3 is 12 amino acids long. With regard to this clonotype: Its specificity is unknown.

The chain combines TRBV15 with TRBJ2-3; TCRdb names TRBD1, which stays unverified in the absence of DNA. Material: blood T cells: a sorted CD56 or NKG2C T cell subset, CD4+ or CD8+ T cells, or bulk PBMC T cells (not recorded which). The origin of this receptor is a man aged 18 to 35 in good health. The chain's CDR3 is CATSDRRGGQYF.